Following are 32 T cell receptor beta chains from one sample sequenced in a study of blood T cells in healthy people across ages. Together with a sample-barcoded 5' primer, a J-beta primer mix was included in a second PCR lasting roughly 6 to 12 cycles. In TCRdb, the 5' RACE reads were re-called with MiXCR into one record per CDR3 protein. This sample yields roughly 800,000 distinct CDR3 sequences, of which 58% are seen a single time; 20% to 25% belongs to the top ten. The material sequenced was blood. These TCRs come from a man aged 25 to 40 in good health.

This clonotype appeared a few times. CDR3 DNA: TGTGCCAGCGGAAACAGGGTTCCGTTCTTC. Translating it yields CASGNRVPFF. This sequence joins TRBV7-2 and TRBJ2-1, with D perhaps TRBD1 (6 bases). V lost 8 bases, J lost 15 bases, and 14 bases lay in between. This CDR3 contains 10 residues. The germline V gene encodes CDR1 SGHTA and CDR2 FQGNSA.

This clonotype was detected only a few times. The chain employs TRBV2 and TRBJ1-4; D possibly corresponds to TRBD1 (6 bases). This CDR3 is built from 12 residues. Germline lookup yields CDR1 SNHLY and CDR2 FYNNEI. V shed 11 bases and J shed 8 bases, with 15 bases lying between them. As DNA, the CDR3 is TGTGCCGGAACAGGGATATACGAAAAACTGTTTTTT. Amino acids: CAGTGIYEKLFF. Full variable domain (rest looked up from reference TRBV2 and TRBJ1-4): EPEVTQTPSHQVTQMGQEVILRCVPISNHLYFYWYRQILGQKVEFLVSFYNNEISEKSEIFDDQFSVERPDGSNFTLKIRSTKLEDSAMYFCAGTGIYEKLFFGSGTQLSVL.

The J gene is TRBJ1-2, the V gene TRBV27; 9 positions agree with TRBD1. Germline V gene data show CDR1 as MNHEY and CDR2 as SMNVEV (reference sequence). The CDR3 sequence is 14 residues long. V shed 5 bases, J shed 4 bases, and the junction held 5 bases outside the gene matches. CDR3 DNA sequence: TGTGCCAGCAGTCACAGGGGGCTCGGCTATGGCTACACCTTC. This codes for CASSHRGLGYGYTF.

This clonotype turned up a few times. J is TRBJ2-3 and V is TRBV7-2; TRBD2 agrees at 7 bases. V dropped 5 bases and J dropped 0; count of bases not matched to a gene: 5. The CDR3 extends over 15 amino acids. The germline CDR1 and CDR2 sequences are SGHTA and FQGNSA. The CDR3 DNA reads as TGTGCCAGCAGCAAAAGCGGGATGAGCACAGATACGCAGTATTTT. The encoded protein is CASSKSGMSTDTQYF.

V usage is TRBV6-1 and J usage is TRBJ2-2, with TRBD1 matching 7 bases. Trimming cost V 4 bases and J 2 bases; bases outside gene matches: 7. The germline gives CDR1 MNHNS, CDR2 SASEGT. The CDR3 length is 16 residues. This CDR3 reads CASSATGAPNTGELFF. Here the CDR3 DNA reads TGTGCCAGCAGTGCAACAGGGGCCCCCAACACCGGGGAGCTGTTTTTT.

This clonotype was detected once. The chain couples TRBV4-1 to TRBJ2-5; 9 bases align to TRBD2. After removal of 7 bases from V and 1 base from J, the junction contained 10 bases not matched to a gene. The length of the CDR3 is 16 residues. CDR1 and CDR2 from the germline V gene are MGHRA and YSYEKL. The CDR3 here is CASTGTSSRGQETQYF. The DNA of the CDR3 is TGCGCCAGCACCGGGACTAGCAGTAGGGGCCAAGAGACCCAGTACTTC.

The genes are TRBV7-9 and TRBJ2-5; 9 bases line up with TRBD1. This CDR3 is built from 16 residues. Losses at the gene ends were 5 bases for V and 1 base for J; bases not matched to a gene: 8. CDR1 is SEHNR and CDR2 is FQNEAQ in the germline V gene (reference sequence). CDR3 DNA: TGTGCCAGCAGCATAGGGGACAGGGTAGCCCAAGAGACCCAGTACTTC. The encoded protein is CASSIGDRVAQETQYF. Drawing the rest from reference TRBV7-9 and TRBJ2-5, the complete variable domain is DTGVSQNPRHKITKRGQNVTFRCDPISEHNRLYWYRQTLGQGPEFLTYFQNEAQLEKSRLLSDRFSAERPKGSFSTLEIQRTEQGDSAMYLCASSIGDRVAQETQYFGPGTRLLVL.

The chain has TRBV4-2 and TRBJ2-5; D is tentatively TRBD1 or TRBD2 (5 bases each). This CDR3 is 15 amino acids long. From germline, CDR1 is LGHNA and CDR2 YNFKEQ. Trimming took off 0 bases at V and 11 bases at J, with 19 bases between the two ends. The CDR3 loop reads CASSQERGDWNEQYF. CDR3 nucleotides: TGTGCCAGCAGCCAAGAACGAGGGGATTGGAATGAGCAGTACTTC.

The rearrangement uses TRBV10-3 and TRBJ2-6, with TRBD1 matching 8 bases. The CDR3 contains 14 residues. Trimming removed 8 bases from V and 4 bases from J; junction bases left unmatched: 4. CDR1 and CDR2 from the germline V gene are ENHRY and SYGVKD. The CDR3 sequence: CAIGQGGGANVLTF. The CDR3 DNA sequence: TGTGCCATCGGACAGGGAGGCGGGGCCAACGTCCTGACTTTC.

This clonotype was found a few times. This chain joins TRBV15 and TRBJ2-4; D possibly corresponds to TRBD1 (6 bases). Germline loops: CDR1 LNHNV, CDR2 YYDKDF (reference sequence). V dropped 1 base and J dropped 13 bases, with 23 bases sitting between them. The CDR3 length is 16 residues. Here the CDR3 reads CATSRVKTGTSHQQYF. The CDR3 nucleotides are TGTGCCACCAGCAGAGTCAAAACCGGGACATCCCACCAGCAGTACTTC.

The chain combines TRBV7-2 with TRBJ2-3, with D uncertain. The CDR3 length is 14 residues. Germline V gene sequence: CDR1 SGHTA, CDR2 FQGNSA. Trimming left V 2 bases short and J 0 bases short, with 6 bases between. The CDR3 bases are TGTGCCAGCAGCTTACGGGTTAGCACAGATACGCAGTATTTT. This sequence encodes CASSLRVSTDTQYF.

The rearrangement uses TRBV4-2 and TRBJ1-2; D is undetermined. Germline-derived CDR1 and CDR2 are LGHNA and YNFKEQ. The CDR3 extends over 15 amino acids. Trimming stripped 1 base from V and 7 bases from J, with 16 bases between. The CDR3 loop is CASSQVMSRGSGYTF. Written as DNA, the CDR3 is TGTGCCAGCAGCCAAGTGATGTCCCGTGGTAGTGGCTACACCTTC.

This clonotype appeared a single time. The rearrangement joins TRBV4-1 to TRBJ2-7, with 7 bases fitting TRBD1. Germline trimming cut 3 bases from V and 0 bases from J; bases unmatched to any gene: 11. CDR3 size: 17 residues. The germline V gene encodes CDR1 MGHRA and CDR2 YSYEKL. CDR3 residues: CASSQESGQVSSYEQYF. DNA for the CDR3: TGCGCCAGCAGCCAGGAATCAGGACAGGTGAGCTCCTACGAGCAGTACTTC.

This clonotype was seen only a few times. The chain recombines TRBV7-2 with TRBJ2-5, with TRBD2 identical over 8 bases. With V trimmed by 1 base and J by 1 base, 8 bases remained unmatched. Germline V gene sequence: CDR1 SGHTA, CDR2 FQGNSA. This CDR3 region has 17 residues. The CDR3 is CASSLVVAGGSQETQYF. The CDR3 DNA sequence: TGTGCCAGCAGCTTAGTCGTGGCGGGGGGAAGCCAAGAGACCCAGTACTTC. Using reference TRBV7-2 and TRBJ2-5 for the parts outside the CDR3, the full variable domain is GAGVSQSPSNKVTEKGKDVELRCDPISGHTALYWYRQSLGQGLEFLIYFQGNSAPDKSGLPSDRFSAERTGGSVSTLTIQRTQQEDSAVYLCASSLVVAGGSQETQYFGPGTRLLVL.

This clonotype showed up just a few times. The chain joins TRBV20-1 to TRBJ2-5; no clear D gene. The ends were cut back, 0 bases at V and 1 base at J, with 15 bases in the middle. This CDR3 contains 16 residues. Per germline, CDR1 DFQATT and CDR2 SNEGSKA (reference sequence). The chain's CDR3 is CSARDWTATAQETQYF. The CDR3 bases are TGCAGTGCTAGAGATTGGACGGCCACGGCCCAAGAGACCCAGTACTTC.

J is TRBJ2-1 and V is TRBV20-1, with 9 bases identical to TRBD1. Germline V gene data show CDR1 as DFQATT and CDR2 as SNEGSKA (reference sequence). After removal of 5 bases from V and 6 bases from J, the junction contained 8 bases not matched to a gene. The CDR3 is 14 residues long. CDR3 DNA sequence: TGCAGTGCTTCAGGGTGGACAGGGGTCAATGAGCAGTTCTTC. Its translation: CSASGWTGVNEQFF.

This clonotype appeared a few times. The CDR3 nucleotides read TGCAGCGTTGAAGATCGGAAGGGATCCAAAAACATTCAGTACTTC. It yields the protein CSVEDRKGSKNIQYF. The chain joins TRBV29-1 to TRBJ2-4; D ambiguous. V was cut by 0 bases and J by 2 bases, with 11 bases left in between. The CDR3 is 15 amino acids. CDR1 is SQVTM and CDR2 is ANQGSEA in the germline V gene. The variable domain in full, with the rest retrieved from reference TRBV29-1 and TRBJ2-4, is SAVISQKPSRDICQRGTSLTIQCQVDSQVTMMFWYRQQPGQSLTLIATANQGSEATYESGFVIDKFPISRPNLTFSTLTVSNMSPEDSSIYLCSVEDRKGSKNIQYFGAGTRLSVL.

V and J are TRBV5-5 and TRBJ2-7; D unresolved. This CDR3 is 14 amino acids long. The germline V gene encodes CDR1 SGHKS and CDR2 YYEKEE (reference sequence). V was pared by 1 base and J by 0 bases, with 8 bases between. The CDR3 DNA sequence: TGTGCCAGCAGCTTGATGCAGAGCTCCTACGAGCAGTACTTC. This codes for CASSLMQSSYEQYF.

This rearrangement joins TRBV29-1 to TRBJ1-1; D is uncertain. Germline assignment: CDR1 SQVTM and CDR2 ANQGSEA. Trimming removed 3 bases at V and 5 bases at J, with 10 bases between. The CDR3 contains 12 residues. CDR3: CSVEEGETEAFF. The CDR3 DNA is TGCAGCGTTGAGGAGGGAGAAACTGAAGCTTTCTTT.

The chain carries TRBV2 and TRBJ1-6; the D is unclear. Germline CDR1 SNHLY, CDR2 FYNNEI. The V gene lost 6 bases and the J gene lost 7 bases, with 10 bases spanning the gap. The CDR3 has 13 residues. The CDR3 is CASRLRGNSPLHF. The CDR3 nucleotides read TGTGCCAGCAGACTACGGGGAAATTCACCCCTCCACTTT.

Only a few counts were recorded for this clonotype. The V call is TRBV29-1, the J call TRBJ1-2; weak D call: TRBD1 (6 bases). Between the trimmed V and J ends, which lost 7 bases and 4 bases, there was a span of 19 bases. Per the germline V gene, CDR1 is SQVTM and CDR2 is ANQGSEA. This CDR3 comprises 14 residues. The CDR3 loop is CSARQVNNGYGYTF. CDR3 DNA: TGCAGCGCCCGACAGGTCAATAACGGCTATGGCTACACCTTC.

The chain has TRBV28 and TRBJ2-5; D call uncertain. The CDR3 sequence is 15 residues long. Trimming took 1 base from V and 5 from J, leaving 14 bases between them. Per germline, CDR1 MDHEN and CDR2 SYDVKM. CDR3 region: CASSLYSVGLETQYF. The CDR3 DNA follows: TGTGCCAGCAGTTTATACAGTGTGGGCTTGGAGACCCAGTACTTC.

With regard to this clonotype: A read error may produce the germline difference seen at one junction end. V is TRBV29-1 and J is TRBJ2-1; 9 nucleotides match TRBD2. Germline V gene data show CDR1 as SQVTM and CDR2 as ANQGSEA. The CDR3 contains 15 residues. Written as DNA, the CDR3 is TGCAGCTCGGCTAGCGGGGTCGGCTCCTACATTGAGCAGTTCTTC. It specifies CSSASGVGSYIEQFF.

This clonotype was picked up a small number of times. This sequence joins TRBV6-1 and TRBJ2-1; 11 nucleotides match TRBD2. This CDR3 comprises 16 residues. Germline V gene data show CDR1 as MNHNS and CDR2 as SASEGT. Trimming at V came to 4 bases and at J to 3 bases, leaving 5 bases not matched to a gene. This chain's CDR3 is CASSVEGLAGYNEQFF. The CDR3 DNA is TGTGCCAGCAGTGTGGAAGGACTAGCGGGCTACAATGAGCAGTTCTTC.

The chain is built from TRBV9 and TRBJ2-5; TRBD2 might be the D (6 bases). Trimming removed 0 bases at V and 1 base at J, with 16 bases between. CDR1 and CDR2 (germline): SGDLS, YYNGEE. The CDR3 contains 17 residues. Here the CDR3 DNA reads TGTGCCAGCAGCGTAGAGGGGTGGGGCGGGATCCAAGAGACCCAGTACTTC. It codes for CASSVEGWGGIQETQYF. The whole variable domain, filled in from reference TRBV9 and TRBJ2-5, reads DSGVTQTPKHLITATGQRVTLRCSPRSGDLSVYWYQQSLDQGLQFLIQYYNGEERAKGNILERFSAQQFPDLHSELNLSSLELGDSALYFCASSVEGWGGIQETQYFGPGTRLLVL.

This clonotype was seen a few times. The V call is TRBV5-1, the J call TRBJ2-4, with D unclear. The J call is doubtful: the DNA matches TRBJ2-7 better. This CDR3 is built from 11 residues. CDR1 and CDR2 from the germline V gene are SGHRS and YFSETQ. CDR3 nucleotide sequence: TGCGCCAGCAGCTACGACTACGAGCAGTACTTC. It specifies CASSYDYEQYF.

The gene calls are TRBV15 and TRBJ2-1; no definite D call. Gene TRBJ2-7 matches the end of the DNA better, so the J call may be wrong. The CDR3 has 18 amino acids. Germline V lookup: CDR1 LNHNV, CDR2 YYDKDF (reference sequence). The CDR3 sequence is CATSTDRIGDVLPYEQYF. Here the CDR3 DNA reads TGTGCCACCAGCACCGATAGGATTGGTGATGTTCTGCCCTACGAGCAGTACTTC.

V gene TRBV7-9 combines with J gene TRBJ1-2; TRBD1 is a possible D gene (5 bases). Germline V CDR1 and CDR2: SEHNR, FQNEAQ (reference sequence). The V end lost 8 bases, the J end lost 0 bases, and 10 bases lay between the germline ends. The CDR3 loop spans 13 amino acids. The DNA for the CDR3 is TGTGCCAGCGGCCAGACAGCTAACTATGGCTACACCTTC. As protein: CASGQTANYGYTF.

V is TRBV7-9 and J is TRBJ2-1, with D maybe TRBD1 (5 bases). CDR1 is SEHNR, CDR2 FQNEAQ, per germline (reference sequence). Trimming stripped 1 base from V and 10 bases from J, with 17 bases between. The CDR3 is made up of 15 amino acids. CDR3 nucleotide sequence: TGTGCCAGCAGCTTAGTGGTGGCTACCCGACAGGAGCAGTTCTTC. This encodes CASSLVVATRQEQFF. Using reference TRBV7-9 and TRBJ2-1 for the parts outside the CDR3, the full variable domain is DTGVSQNPRHKITKRGQNVTFRCDPISEHNRLYWYRQTLGQGPEFLTYFQNEAQLEKSRLLSDRFSAERPKGSFSTLEIQRTEQGDSAMYLCASSLVVATRQEQFFGPGTRLTVL.

V and J are TRBV4-3 and TRBJ1-6; D perhaps matches TRBD1 (6 bases). CDR1 and CDR2 from the germline V gene are LGHNA and YSLEER. Trimming took 0 bases from V and 7 from J, leaving 25 bases between them. This CDR3 spans 20 amino acids. CDR3 nucleotide sequence: TGCGCCAGCAGCCAAGATAGACAGGTCCGTGGCAACTTAAAAAATTCACCCCTCCACTTT. Its protein is CASSQDRQVRGNLKNSPLHF.

This chain uses TRBV15 with TRBJ2-3; 7 bases line up with TRBD1. Germline CDR1 reads LNHNV; CDR2 reads YYDKDF (reference sequence). The CDR3 covers 14 residues. With V trimmed by 4 bases and J by 5 bases, 6 bases remained unmatched. CDR3 nucleotide sequence: TGTGCCACCAGCATCAGACAGGGTGGAGATACGCAGTATTTT. Translating it yields CATSIRQGGDTQYF.

The CDR3 region has the DNA TGTGCCAGCAGTTCCGGGGCTCTCTATGGCTACACCTTC. This encodes CASSSGALYGYTF. J is TRBJ1-2 and V is TRBV27; D is perhaps TRBD1 (5 bases). The germline V and J ends were trimmed by 4 bases and 4 bases, with 10 bases remaining between them. From germline, CDR1 is MNHEY and CDR2 SMNVEV (reference sequence). This CDR3 region has 13 residues.